The clone carrying this TCR beta chain was seen a handful of times. The CDR3 is 13 amino acids. V lost 5 bases to trimming and J lost 2 bases; unmatched junction nucleotides: 2. The germline V gene encodes CDR1 SNHLY and CDR2 FYNNEI. The sample comes from a study of CD8 T cells in Susac syndrome. Negative magnetic isolation gave CD8+ and CD4+ cells; FACS enriched CD8+ TEMRA. Random hexamers served to reverse transcribe roughly 0.5 to 1 ug RNA. Each CDR3 protein is one row after TCRdb ran MiXCR on the immunoSEQ multiplex PCR reads. The sample shows over 150,000 distinct CDR3 sequences, about 94% of them seen only once.

The chain has TRBV2 and TRBJ2-7, with 8 nucleotides matching TRBD1. This TCR derives from a human donor with multiple sclerosis. The specimen was CD4+ T cells from PBMCs. CDR3 sequence reads: CASSLQGAYEQYF. CDR3 sequence (DNA): TGTGCCAGCAGTCTACAGGGGGCCTACGAGCAGTACTTC.